This T cell receptor (beta chain) was recovered during a study of control samples from healthy donors and cancer patients. Method: immunoSEQ multiplex PCR; TCRdb's copy keeps in-frame clones and lacks some. The table shows over 100,000 clones, with about 87% occurring only once. The CDR3 totals 17 residues. V dropped 7 bases and J dropped 5; count of bases not matched to a gene: 15. Looked up from germline, CDR1 is SNHLY and CDR2 is FYNNEI. The receptor comes from a man aged 35 to 55 in good health. The chain combines TRBV2 with TRBJ2-5; TRBD1 matches 11 bases. The sample taken for sequencing was blood. Written as DNA, the CDR3 is TGTGCCAGCAAGGTTATCCCGGGACAGGGGGTCGGGGAGACCCAGTACTTC. The encoded protein is CASKVIPGQGVGETQYF.